Each of the 3 T cell receptor beta chains below was sequenced from the same sample in a study of blood T cell repertoires in COVID-19 (dated by TCRdb to about 2020). Libraries came from the immunoSEQ multiplex PCR assay. Entries here come from immuneACCESS through TCRdb and include only in-frame sequences with V and J called. Some clones fail to appear in such tables; in the studies checked, an unresolved V gene covers under half of the shortfall, and the cause of the remainder is unknown. The sample records 150,000 to 200,000 clones, about four fifths of which are singletons. The top ten constitute 8% to 8.5% of the sample. The specimen sequenced was peripheral blood. These receptors were taken from a woman aged 55-69 years with COVID-19, enrolled during active disease.

The chain employs TRBV19 and TRBJ1-3; D gene uncertain. The V and J ends lost 3 bases and 0 bases respectively, with 6 bases between them. This CDR3 is built from 14 residues. Looked up from germline, CDR1 is LNHDA and CDR2 is SQIVND (reference sequence). This chain's CDR3 is CASSMRDSGNTIYF. Written as DNA, the CDR3 is TGTGCCAGTAGTATGAGGGACTCTGGAAACACCATATATTTT. The full variable domain, its missing parts supplied by reference TRBV19 and TRBJ1-3, is DGGITQSPKYLFRKEGQNVTLSCEQNLNHDAMYWYRQDPGQGLRLIYYSQIVNDFQKGDIAEGYSVSREKKESFPLTVTSAQKNPTAFYLCASSMRDSGNTIYFGEGSWLTVV.

The rearrangement joins TRBV2 to TRBJ2-5; the match to TRBD2 covers 7 bases. CDR3 length: 15 residues. V trimming: 4 bases; J trimming: 1 base; junction bases outside the gene matches: 6. Germline V gene lookup returns CDR1 SNHLY and CDR2 FYNNEI. CDR3 DNA sequence: TGTGCCAGCAGTGGCGGGGGACTACCCCAAGAGACCCAGTACTTC. It is translated as CASSGGGLPQETQYF.

J is TRBJ2-7 and V is TRBV5-8; a weak D match, TRBD1 (5 bases). The V end lost 4 bases, the J end lost 3 bases, and 8 bases lay between the germline ends. The length of the CDR3 is 12 residues. The germline CDR1 and CDR2 sequences are SGHTS and YDEGEE. The CDR3 loop reads CASSPRGYEQYV. CDR3 DNA sequence: TGTGCCAGCAGCCCTAGGGGCTACGAGCAGTACGTC.